This entry concerns a single T cell receptor (beta chain). Its antigen target is currently unknown. Qualities for individual bases were not recorded, and no much larger clone is one base off. The data are from a study of identical twins' blood T cells (dated by TCRdb to the early 2010s). Regarding the complete study: The roughly 12 libraries, six for the alpha chain and six for the beta chain, yielded around 50 million Illumina reads in total. TCR alpha and beta chain repertoires of three pairs of monozygous twins were compared using next-generation sequencing to assess genetic influence on repertoire formation.

The full study reports these points: Among the most abundant TCRbeta clonotypes, more CDR3 sequences were shared by each donor with her twin than with unrelated donors. Independent studies were stated to be required to validate the proposed role of the TCRalpha J segment in MHC recognition during thymic selection. Environmental influences could not be excluded as an explanation for twin similarity, since twins were reared together. Twin pairs were reported to be markedly more alike in V gene usage than unrelated donors were, even when looking at non-selected out-of-frame TCRbeta clonotypes. How many CDR3 clonotypes two donors shared depended mainly on the product of their cloneset sizes, and the twins did not clearly stray from this trend.

V is trimmed back by 4 bases and J by 0 bases, and the junction contains 6 bases that no gene match accounts for. Based on the germline V gene, the CDR1 and CDR2 sequences are SGHAT and FQNNGV. The CDR3 sequence holds 16 residues, the cysteine and phenylalanine included. Solely the CDR3 DNA is kept, with 48 bases framed from the first base. The donors were six healthy women who made up three monozygous twin pairs. All three twin pairs had been reared together, and it was thought likely that the same infectious agents and vaccines had been met by these twin pairs. TCR cDNA libraries were prepared from RNA that had been isolated from peripheral blood mononuclear cells. The method behind the library was 5' RACE. The instrument given in TCRdb is Illumina Genome Analyzer IIx. RNA-based TCR cDNA libraries were prepared by a previously described protocol with several modifications. Sample-specific barcodes were introduced on both ends of each TCR cDNA library during cDNA synthesis and amplification to prevent cross-contamination. Per the source publication's procedure: Between about 100,000 and nearly 500,000 clonotypes were identified per individual, and roughly 2 to 4 million CDR3-containing reads were obtained per library. After reads with improper barcode index combinations were thrown out, a cloneset for each library was built using the MiTCR software. While assembling CDR3 clonotypes, MiTCR filtered or rescued low-quality reads and corrected PCR and sequencing errors. Artificial out-of-frame clonotypes were removed by being mapped to in-frame sequences, with one indel in the CDR3 allowed. To measure how similar V and J gene usage was between donors, Jensen-Shannon divergence was divided by mean entropy. Clones were called with MiXCR by TCRdb after fastp trimmed the public reads at Q25, and only in-frame beta chains were retained. Rows with one shared CDR3 protein collapse into an entry with the most common genes and DNA. V and J calls and clone size were set by TCRdb, not the authors. This sample has fewer than 450,000 distinct CDR3 sequences in its table, and over 25% of those were observed once. Jointly, the top ten make up about 6.1% of the sample.

The chain uses TRBV11-2 and TRBJ2-3; 8 central bases correspond to TRBD1. What was sequenced was PBMCs. This TCR derives from a woman aged 18-49 years in good health. The CDR3 protein sequence reads: CASSSDGQGSTDTQYF. In nucleotide form, the sequence is TGTGCCAGCAGCTCAGACGGACAGGGTAGCACAGATACGCAGTATTTT.